This is a list of T cell receptor beta chains from one sample in a study of T cell responses to AZD1222 COVID-19 vaccine. The assay was immunoSEQ multiplex PCR, and TCRdb's table has in-frame clones only and misses some. Here the sample spans some 140,000 clones, about 87% being singletons. The starting material was peripheral blood, obtained on day 0 of AZD1222 vaccination. The source of these receptors is an adult in good health. Each CDR3 is given with its conserved first and last residue. The order of the fields is D gene, J gene, V gene, clone size, CDR3 DNA, CDR3 protein. D genes are given only for firm matches. Part of the rows lack a size; the others show once, few, many or a class for expanded clones.

d_call: -
j_call: TRBJ1-1
v_call: TRBV30
clone_size: -
cdr3_nt: TGTGCCTGGAGTTTGGGGGGAAGGAGGCCTGAAGCTTTCTTT
cdr3_aa: CAWSLGGRRPEAFF

d_call: -
j_call: TRBJ1-3
v_call: TRBV25-1
clone_size: -
cdr3_nt: TGTGCCAGCAGTGAAGGAGGGCCCGGAAACACCATATATTTT
cdr3_aa: CASSEGGPGNTIYF

d_call: -
j_call: TRBJ2-1
v_call: TRBV5-6
clone_size: few
cdr3_nt: TGTGCCAGCAGACTGAGTCTAGGGACTCTAGAAAATGAGCAGTTCTTC
cdr3_aa: CASRLSLGTLENEQFF

d_call: -
j_call: TRBJ1-1
v_call: TRBV27
clone_size: -
cdr3_nt: TGTGCCAGCAGTCCCCGGGCCCCTTTCTCCACTGAAGCTTTCTTT
cdr3_aa: CASSPRAPFSTEAFF

d_call: -
j_call: TRBJ2-5
v_call: TRBV5-1
clone_size: -
cdr3_nt: TGCGCCAGCAGCTTGGTTGCGGAGACCCAGTACTTC
cdr3_aa: CASSLVAETQYF

d_call: TRBD1
j_call: TRBJ1-1
v_call: TRBV6-5
clone_size: -
cdr3_nt: TGTGCCAGACCAGACAGGGTGAACACTGAAGCTTTCTTT
cdr3_aa: CARPDRVNTEAFF

d_call: -
j_call: TRBJ2-1
v_call: TRBV5-4
clone_size: -
cdr3_nt: TGTGCCAGCAGCTTGGTAGACGGCAGGGAGCAGTTCTTC
cdr3_aa: CASSLVDGREQFF

d_call: -
j_call: TRBJ1-2
v_call: TRBV3-1/TRBV3-2
clone_size: -
cdr3_nt: TGTGCCAGCAGCCAGGTAGCCTTGGGGGGAAATGGCTACACCTTC
cdr3_aa: CASSQVALGGNGYTF

d_call: TRBD2
j_call: TRBJ2-7
v_call: TRBV11-2
clone_size: -
cdr3_nt: TGTGCCAGCAGCTTAGCCATTTGGAGCGGGAGTACCTACGAGCAGTACTTC
cdr3_aa: CASSLAIWSGSTYEQYF

d_call: -
j_call: TRBJ2-7
v_call: TRBV29-1
clone_size: -
cdr3_nt: TGCAGCGTTGTTGGGACGGAGACCTACGAGCAGTACTTC
cdr3_aa: CSVVGTETYEQYF

d_call: TRBD1
j_call: TRBJ1-1
v_call: TRBV28
clone_size: few
cdr3_nt: TGTGCCAGCAGCCTTGCCTCAGGGGGGGGCACTGAAGCTTTCTTT
cdr3_aa: CASSLASGGGTEAFF

d_call: TRBD1
j_call: TRBJ1-1
v_call: TRBV7-2
clone_size: -
cdr3_nt: TGTGCCAGCAGCATAAGGGACAGACTCAACACTGAAGCTTTCTTT
cdr3_aa: CASSIRDRLNTEAFF

d_call: -
j_call: TRBJ2-5
v_call: TRBV19
clone_size: -
cdr3_nt: TGTGCCAGTTCCACACTCGGGACAAGCCAAGAGACCCAGTACTTC
cdr3_aa: CASSTLGTSQETQYF

d_call: -
j_call: TRBJ2-7
v_call: TRBV30
clone_size: -
cdr3_nt: TGTGCCTGGAAGGTACTAAGGAGCTACGAGCAGTACTTC
cdr3_aa: CAWKVLRSYEQYF